This paragraph reports one T cell receptor beta chain. The source of the sample is a study of response to subunit inactivated influenza vaccine. A single record per CDR3 protein comes from TCRdb applying MiXCR to the RT-PCR reads. The table shows roughly 620,000 distinct CDR3 sequences, with 11% occurring only once. This sample also appeared in a second study, on T cells expressing NK-cell markers. That study reports: The authors made TCR beta cDNA libraries by 5'RACE template switching. This switching added a universal primer site and UMIs. There were seven HCMV-seropositive donors and one seronegative donor among the eight sequenced. Restriction of sorting to alpha-beta TCR T cells was accomplished in several experiments using an anti-gamma-delta TCR antibody. There were a handful of donors in whom these clonotypes also led the CD3+CD56-NKG2C+ fraction.

The sample here was PBMCs from blood, taken on the day of vaccination. The source of this sequence is a man aged 50-59 years who received an inactivated influenza vaccine.

The CDR3 region has the DNA TGTGCCAGCAGTCCACTCGACGCACCTCGGCAGCCCCAGCATTTT. This sequence encodes CASSPLDAPRQPQHF. V usage is TRBV4-2 and J usage is TRBJ1-5; D unresolved. V was trimmed by 6 bases and J by 7 bases, leaving 19 bases between them. Germline CDR1 LGHNA, CDR2 YNFKEQ. The CDR3 is 15 amino acids.